Detailed here is one T cell receptor (beta chain). Its antigen is still unknown. This record comes from a study of cytomegalovirus exposure and HLA in healthy donors. The wider study: Caucasian-associated ancestry cluster membership applied to about four fifths of around 400 genotyped donors. Regarding the study as a whole: Later findings reportedly placed an Asian-associated ancestry cluster below the approximately 670-donor mean for N-insertions. Some V segments (TRBV6-2 and TRBV6-3 among them) were excluded as indistinguishable.

PCR amplification relied on 60 Vbeta primers (plus 13 Jbeta primers). The authors' processing: In a later analysis, the count reached tens of millions of unique TCR beta chains, with around 11 million shared. The method was immunoSEQ multiplex PCR; TCRdb's version includes in-frame clones alone and lacks a portion of them. V, J and clone size were drawn from that table, and D and trimming were deduced from the DNA. The sample consists of around 140,000 clones, approximately 80% of them appearing once. Germline V CDR1 and CDR2: LNHDA, SQIVND (reference sequence). This CDR3 is 15 amino acids long. V was clipped by 3 bases and J by 4 bases, with 16 bases between them.

The chain is built from TRBV19 and TRBJ2-7, with D perhaps TRBD1 (5 bases). The source is a woman in her late teens or twenties in good health and CMV-seropositive. Material for sequencing was PBMCs. As DNA, the CDR3 is TGTGCCAGTAGTATGGACCAGGGCCTCTCGTACGAGCAGTACTTC. It is translated as CASSMDQGLSYEQYF.